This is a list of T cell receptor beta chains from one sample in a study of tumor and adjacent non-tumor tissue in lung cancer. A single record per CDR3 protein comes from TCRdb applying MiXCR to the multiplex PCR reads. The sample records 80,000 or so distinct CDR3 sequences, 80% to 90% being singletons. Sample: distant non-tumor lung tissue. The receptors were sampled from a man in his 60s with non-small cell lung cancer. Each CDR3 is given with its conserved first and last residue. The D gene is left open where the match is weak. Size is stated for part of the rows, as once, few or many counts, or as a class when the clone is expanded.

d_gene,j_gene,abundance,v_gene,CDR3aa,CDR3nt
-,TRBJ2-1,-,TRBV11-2,CTSSLERCNEQFF,TGTACCAGCAGCTTAGAACGTTGCAATGAACAGTTCTTC
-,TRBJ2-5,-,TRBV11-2,CARSSTREETQHF,TGTGCCAGGAGTTCTACAAGGGAAGAGACCCAGCACTTC
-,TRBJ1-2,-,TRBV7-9,CASSPSEASHGYTF,TGTGCCAGCAGCCCTTCGGAGGCTAGCCATGGCTACACCTTC
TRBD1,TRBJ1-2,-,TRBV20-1,CSAQGQGRNYGFTF,TGTAGTGCCCAGGGACAGGGAAGAAACTATGGCTTCACCTTC
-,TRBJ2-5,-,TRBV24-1,CATGGRDGQETQYF,TGTGCCACCGGCGGCCGGGACGGACAAGAGACCCAGTACTTC
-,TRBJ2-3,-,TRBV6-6,CVSSYLGESIDTQYF,TGCGTCAGCAGTTACCTGGGAGAGAGCATAGATACGCAGTATTTT
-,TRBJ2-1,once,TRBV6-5,CASCYSRGVDEQFF,TGTGCCAGCTGTTACTCGAGGGGAGTCGATGAGCAGTTCTTC
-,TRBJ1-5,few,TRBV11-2,CASSLENGGAQHF,TGTGCCAGCAGCTTAGAGAACGGGGGGGCCCAGCATTTT
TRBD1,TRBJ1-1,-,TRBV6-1,CPISEDRRDTEAFF,TGTCCCATCAGTGAGGACAGGCGGGACACTGAAGCTTTCTTT
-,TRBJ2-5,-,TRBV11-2,CAKVKARYF,TGTGCCAAGGTCAAGGCACGGTACTTC
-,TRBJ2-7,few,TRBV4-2,CANSQDLAIWGEQYF,TGTGCCAACAGCCAAGATCTAGCCATTTGGGGCGAGCAGTATTTC
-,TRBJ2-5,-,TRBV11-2,CVSSYGQVQETKYF,TGTGTCAGCAGCTATGGGCAGGTCCAAGAGACCAAGTACTTC
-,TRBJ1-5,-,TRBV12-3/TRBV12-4,CASSPLGTGSNQPLHF,TGTGCCAGCAGTCCCCTCGGAACAGGGAGCAATCAGCCCCTGCATTTT
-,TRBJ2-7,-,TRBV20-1,CIASGRVSYEQYF,TGTATTGCTAGTGGCAGGGTCTCCTACGAGCAGTACTTC
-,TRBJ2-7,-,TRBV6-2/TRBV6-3,CASEGLRAGAGEQYF,TGTGCCAGTGAGGGTCTCCGGGCAGGGGCTGGCGAGCAGTACTTC
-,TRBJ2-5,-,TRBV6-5,CASGLQGRIQETQYF,TGTGCCAGCGGTTTACAAGGGCGTATACAAGAGACCCAGTACTTT
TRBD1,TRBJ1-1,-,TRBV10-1,CASSESTGRNAEAFF,TGCGCCAGCAGTGAGTCGACAGGGAGGAACGCTGAAGCCTTCTTT
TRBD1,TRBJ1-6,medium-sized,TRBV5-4,CASSPGQGANNSPLHF,TGTGCCAGCAGCCCGGGACAGGGGGCGAATAATTCACCCCTCCACTTT
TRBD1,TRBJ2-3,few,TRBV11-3,CDSSLQGADTQYF,TGTGACAGCAGCCTTCAGGGGGCTGATACGCAGTATTTT
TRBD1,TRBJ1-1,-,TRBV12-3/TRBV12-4,CASSITTSGGRNTEAFF,TGTGCTAGCAGCATAACTACGTCAGGGGGCAGGAACACTGAAGCTTTCTTT
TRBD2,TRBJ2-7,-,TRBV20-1,CSAAFGTSGLREQYF,TGCAGTGCTGCTTTCGGGACTAGCGGTCTGAGAGAGCAGTACTTC
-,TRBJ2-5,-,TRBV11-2,CASSSTGQVTQYF,TGTGCCAGCAGCTCTACGGGGCAAGTGACCCAGTATTTC
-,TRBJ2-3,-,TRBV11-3,CASNFQRAVTQYF,TGTGCCAGCAACTTTCAGCGGGCAGTTACTCAGTATTTT
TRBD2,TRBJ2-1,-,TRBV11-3,CASTLERVAGVGYEQFF,TGTGCCAGCACCTTAGAGCGAGTAGCGGGAGTAGGTTATGAGCAGTTCTTC
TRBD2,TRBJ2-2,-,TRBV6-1,CASSPLGTISTGEMFF,TGTGCCAGCTCCCCCCTGGGGACTATCTCCACCGGGGAGATGTTTTTT
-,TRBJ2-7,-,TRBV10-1,CASREQRAYKQYF,TGCGCCAGCAGGGAACAGCGGGCATACAAGCAGTACTTC